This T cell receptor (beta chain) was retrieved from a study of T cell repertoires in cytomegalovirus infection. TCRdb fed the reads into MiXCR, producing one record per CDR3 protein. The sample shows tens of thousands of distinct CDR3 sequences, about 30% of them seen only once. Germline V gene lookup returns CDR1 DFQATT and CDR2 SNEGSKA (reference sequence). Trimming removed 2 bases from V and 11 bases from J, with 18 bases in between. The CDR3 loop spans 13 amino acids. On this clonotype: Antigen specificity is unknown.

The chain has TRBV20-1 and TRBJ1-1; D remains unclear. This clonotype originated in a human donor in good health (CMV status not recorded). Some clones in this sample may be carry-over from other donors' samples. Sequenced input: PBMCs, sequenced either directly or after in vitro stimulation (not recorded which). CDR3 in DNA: TGCAGTGCTAGAAATCAGAACTCCCGGGAGGCTTTCTTT. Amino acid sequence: CSARNQNSREAFF.